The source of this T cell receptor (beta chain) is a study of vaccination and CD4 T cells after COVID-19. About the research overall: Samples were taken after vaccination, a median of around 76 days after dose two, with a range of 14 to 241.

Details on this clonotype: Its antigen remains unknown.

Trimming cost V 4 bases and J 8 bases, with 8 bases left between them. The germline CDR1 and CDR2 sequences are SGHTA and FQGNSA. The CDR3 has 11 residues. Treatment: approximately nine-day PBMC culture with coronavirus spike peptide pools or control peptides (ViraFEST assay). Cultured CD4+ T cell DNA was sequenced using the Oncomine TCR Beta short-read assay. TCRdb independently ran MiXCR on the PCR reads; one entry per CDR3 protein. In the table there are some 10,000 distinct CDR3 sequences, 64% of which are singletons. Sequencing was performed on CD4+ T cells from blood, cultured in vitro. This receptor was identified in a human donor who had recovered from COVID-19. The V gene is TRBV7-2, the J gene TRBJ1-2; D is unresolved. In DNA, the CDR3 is TGTGCCAGCAGCTCTAGTATCGGCTACACCTTC. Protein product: CASSSSIGYTF.